The next 25 T cell receptor beta chains were all read from a single sample in a study of cytomegalovirus exposure and HLA in healthy donors. Profiled with immunoSEQ multiplex PCR; TCRdb holds only in-frame clones, not every one. Of approximately 53,000 clones listed, about 90% were seen once; the top ten hold more than 1.4%. Sequenced material: PBMCs. Source of these receptors: a man younger than 30 in good health and CMV-seronegative.

The J gene is TRBJ2-7, the V gene TRBV28, with 10 nucleotides matching TRBD2. Germline V gene data show CDR1 as MDHEN and CDR2 as SYDVKM. This CDR3 has 14 amino acids. The V gene end was trimmed by 2 bases and the J gene end by 6 bases; junction bases not matched to a gene: 4. CDR3 nucleotide sequence: TGTGCCAGCAGTTTAAGCGGGAGGGCCTTCGAGCAGTACTTC. Its translation: CASSLSGRAFEQYF.

The CDR3 sequence: CAWRVAGGTKTQYF. DNA for the CDR3: TGTGCCTGGAGGGTGGCGGGAGGGACGAAGACCCAGTACTTC. The genes are TRBV30 and TRBJ2-5; the match to TRBD2 covers 9 bases. The CDR3 runs 14 residues. Per germline, CDR1 GTSNPN and CDR2 SVGIG (reference sequence). J lost 6 bases, V lost 3 bases, and 8 bases had no gene match.

The V call is TRBV28, the J call TRBJ2-5; D is possibly TRBD1 (6 bases). V lost 10 bases and J 5 bases, leaving 11 bases between the germline ends. In germline, CDR1 is MDHEN, CDR2 SYDVKM. The CDR3 sequence is 11 residues long. This CDR3 is CAIARGETQYF. The DNA for the CDR3 is TGTGCCATAGCGAGGGGGGAGACCCAGTACTTC. The variable domain in full, with the rest retrieved from reference TRBV28 and TRBJ2-5, is DVKVTQSSRYLVKRTGEKVFLECVQDMDHENMFWYRQDPGLGLRLIYFSYDVKMKEKGDIPEGYSVSREKKERFSLILESASTNQTSMYLCAIARGETQYFGPGTRLLVL.

The J gene is TRBJ2-1, the V gene TRBV4-1; 7 bases match TRBD1. Germline CDR1 and CDR2: MGHRA and YSYEKL. The J segment lost 1 base and the V segment lost 3 bases, leaving 6 bases of the junction unmatched. There are 16 residues in the CDR3. As DNA, the CDR3 is TGCGCCAGCAGCCAGATTAGGGGACAGTCCTACAATGAGCAGTTCTTC. Protein: CASSQIRGQSYNEQFF.

The rearrangement joins TRBV7-2 to TRBJ2-3; no definite D call. CDR1 and CDR2 from the germline V gene are SGHTA and FQGNSA. Trimming took 5 bases from V and 2 from J, leaving 5 bases between them. There are 12 residues in the CDR3. The CDR3, as DNA: TGTGCCAGCAGCCCAAACACAGATACGCAGTATTTT. This gives the protein CASSPNTDTQYF.

The count of this clone is one. The chain combines TRBV27 with TRBJ1-4; D unclear. V was trimmed by 6 bases and J by 6 bases, leaving 17 bases between them. The CDR3 totals 15 residues. Looked up from germline, CDR1 is MNHEY and CDR2 is SMNVEV (reference sequence). CDR3 nucleotide sequence: TGTGCCAGCAGCCCAGATCCTGGGCTGTATGAAAAACTGTTTTTT. Amino acid sequence: CASSPDPGLYEKLFF.

The chain combines TRBV15 with TRBJ2-7, with 7 nucleotides matching TRBD1. Per germline, CDR1 LNHNV and CDR2 YYDKDF (reference sequence). The junction had 7 bases not matched to a gene; V was cut back by 1 base and J by 13 bases. CDR3 length: 12 residues. The CDR3 nucleotides read TGTGCCACCAGCAGAGGCCGGGACAGTGAATACTTC. Amino acids: CATSRGRDSEYF. Variable domain in full (rest from reference TRBV15 and TRBJ2-7): DAMVIQNPRYQVTQFGKPVTLSCSQTLNHNVMYWYQQKSSQAPKLLFHYYDKDFNNEADTPDNFQSRRPNTSFCFLDIRSPGLGDTAMYLCATSRGRDSEYFGPGTRLTVT.

This chain uses TRBV19 with TRBJ2-1; D is perhaps TRBD2 (6 bases). V was cut by 6 bases and J by 2 bases, with 11 bases left in between. This CDR3 contains 14 residues. CDR1 LNHDA and CDR2 SQIVND come from the germline V gene (reference sequence). The CDR3 here is CASRDYGAYNEQFF. The CDR3 coding sequence is TGTGCCAGTAGGGACTATGGGGCCTACAATGAGCAGTTCTTC.

This chain connects TRBV9 to TRBJ2-2, with TRBD2 matching 7 bases. The V gene end was trimmed by 3 bases and the J gene end by 3 bases; junction bases not matched to a gene: 5. This CDR3 has 15 residues. Germline lookup yields CDR1 SGDLS and CDR2 YYNGEE. The CDR3 bases are TGTGCCAGCAGCGGGGGGGGAGGCGACACCGGGGAGCTGTTTTTT. Its protein product is CASSGGGGDTGELFF.

This clone was recorded once. The chain combines TRBV6-6 with TRBJ1-2; no firm D call. V was cut by 2 bases and J by 8 bases, with 18 bases left in between. CDR3 length equals 15 residues. The V gene's germline CDR1 is MNHNY and CDR2 SVGAGI (reference sequence). The CDR3 DNA reads TGTGCCAGCAGTTACACCGGGGTTAAAGGGAACGGCTACACCTTC. Its translation: CASSYTGVKGNGYTF.

V usage is TRBV29-1 and J usage is TRBJ1-1, with TRBD1 matching over 8 bases. V dropped 7 bases and J dropped 3; count of bases not matched to a gene: 10. Germline lookup yields CDR1 SQVTM and CDR2 ANQGSEA. The CDR3 totals 14 residues. This CDR3 reads CSGSTGTGYTEAFF. CDR3 nucleotides: TGCAGCGGCTCGACCGGGACAGGTTACACTGAAGCTTTCTTT.

This CDR3 reads CASSYDRGNEQFF. The CDR3, as DNA: TGTGCCAGCAGCTATGACAGGGGAAATGAGCAGTTCTTC. The gene calls are TRBV11-2 and TRBJ2-1; 8 bases line up with TRBD1. With 4 bases clipped from V and 7 bases from J, the junction kept 3 bases outside the gene matches. The CDR3 runs 13 residues. Germline lookup yields CDR1 SGHAT and CDR2 FQNNGV.

This clone was seen a few times. The V gene is TRBV14, the J gene TRBJ2-7; TRBD1 matches 7 bases. This CDR3 region has 14 residues. Germline V CDR1 and CDR2: SGHDN, FVKESK. The junction had 4 bases not matched to a gene; V was cut back by 4 bases and J by 1 base. CDR3 in DNA: TGTGCCAGCAGCCCCCGGACAGGTTCCTACGAGCAGTACTTC. Its translation: CASSPRTGSYEQYF. Complete variable domain (other parts from reference TRBV14 and TRBJ2-7): EAGVTQFPSHSVIEKGQTVTLRCDPISGHDNLYWYRRVMGKEIKFLLHFVKESKQDESGMPNNRFLAERTGGTYSTLKVQPAELEDSGVYFCASSPRTGSYEQYFGPGTRLTVT.

The V gene is TRBV2, the J gene TRBJ2-5, with 10 positions matching TRBD2. The V gene's germline CDR1 is SNHLY and CDR2 FYNNEI. CDR3 length: 16 residues. Trimming removed 7 bases from V and 0 bases from J; junction bases left unmatched: 8. In nucleotides, the CDR3 is TGTGCCAGCAAAATTTGGACTAGCGGCAACCAAGAGACCCAGTACTTC. As protein: CASKIWTSGNQETQYF. Full variable domain (missing parts from reference TRBV2 and TRBJ2-5): EPEVTQTPSHQVTQMGQEVILRCVPISNHLYFYWYRQILGQKVEFLVSFYNNEISEKSEIFDDQFSVERPDGSNFTLKIRSTKLEDSAMYFCASKIWTSGNQETQYFGPGTRLLVL.

The chain uses TRBV2 and TRBJ1-5, with D maybe TRBD1 (6 bases). Trimming took 7 bases from V and 2 from J, leaving 9 bases between them. The CDR3 loop spans 13 amino acids. Germline-derived CDR1 and CDR2 are SNHLY and FYNNEI. The chain's CDR3 is CASNSGGNQPQHF. The CDR3 nucleotides read TGTGCCAGCAATTCAGGGGGCAATCAGCCCCAGCATTTT.

V and J are TRBV5-5 and TRBJ2-7, with 9 nucleotides matching TRBD1. The V gene end was trimmed by 2 bases and the J gene end by 6 bases; junction bases not matched to a gene: 9. CDR1 is SGHKS, CDR2 YYEKEE, per germline (reference sequence). There are 15 residues in the CDR3. The CDR3 DNA is TGTGCCAGCAGCTTCGGACAGGGGCCGATGGCCGAGCAGTACTTC. It specifies CASSFGQGPMAEQYF. The full variable domain, in which reference TRBV5-5 and TRBJ2-7 provide the parts outside the CDR3, is DAGVTQSPTHLIKTRGQQVTLRCSPISGHKSVSWYQQVLGQGPQFIFQYYEKEERGRGNFPDRFSARQFPNYSSELNVNALLLGDSALYLCASSFGQGPMAEQYFGPGTRLTVT.

The gene calls are TRBV7-2 and TRBJ1-2; D is perhaps TRBD1 (6 bases). There are 15 residues in the CDR3. V gave up 3 bases and J gave up 4 bases, with 15 bases separating them. The germline V gene encodes CDR1 SGHTA and CDR2 FQGNSA. The CDR3 here is CASSFQQGAGYGYTF. CDR3 nucleotides: TGTGCCAGCAGCTTCCAACAGGGAGCTGGCTATGGCTACACCTTC.

V usage is TRBV6-6 and J usage is TRBJ2-7, with 7 bases lining up with TRBD1. Trimming removed 0 bases from V and 1 base from J; junction bases left unmatched: 6. Germline assignment: CDR1 MNHNY and CDR2 SVGAGI (reference sequence). The length of the CDR3 is 16 residues. For the CDR3, the DNA is TGTGCCAGCAGTTACTCGGGACAGAGGGGGTCCTACGAGCAGTACTTC. It codes for CASSYSGQRGSYEQYF.

The genes are TRBV7-9 and TRBJ2-1; 8 bases are a match to TRBD2. The CDR3 is 15 residues long. The ends lost 2 bases at V and 7 bases at J; junction bases unmatched: 7. Germline CDR1 reads SEHNR; CDR2 reads FQNEAQ (reference sequence). The CDR3 loop reads CASSLRTSGWNEQFF. DNA of the CDR3: TGTGCCAGCAGCTTAAGAACTAGCGGATGGAATGAGCAGTTCTTC.

V gene TRBV19 combines with J gene TRBJ1-2; D is unclear. Deletions cut 6 bases from V and 1 base from J, with 9 bases between. Per the germline V gene, CDR1 is LNHDA and CDR2 is SQIVND (reference sequence). The CDR3 consists of 13 residues. The CDR3 region has the DNA TGTGCCAGTAGCTTTAAGAGTAACTATGGCTACACCTTC. Translating gives CASSFKSNYGYTF.

The chain combines TRBV27 with TRBJ2-7; 7 bases line up with TRBD2. After removal of 0 bases from V and 4 bases from J, the junction contained 9 bases not matched to a gene. Germline CDR1 reads MNHEY; CDR2 reads SMNVEV (reference sequence). This CDR3 has 16 residues. CDR3 residues: CASSLSVGTTSYEQYF. In DNA form, the CDR3 reads TGTGCCAGCAGTTTATCCGTAGGGACTACCTCGTACGAGCAGTACTTC.

The chain joins TRBV7-8 to TRBJ2-7; TRBD2 matches at 10 bases. V trimming: 5 bases; J trimming: 3 bases; junction bases outside the gene matches: 4. Germline CDR1 and CDR2: SGHVS and FQNEAQ. This CDR3 comprises 14 residues. The CDR3 loop is CASSLRTSGYEQYF. CDR3 sequence (DNA): TGTGCCAGCAGCCTTCGGACTAGCGGCTACGAGCAGTACTTC.

The chain combines TRBV7-9 with TRBJ2-2, with 10 bases aligning to TRBD2. The CDR3 is made up of 19 amino acids. The germline V gene has CDR1 SEHNR and CDR2 FQNEAQ (reference sequence). V dropped 2 bases and J dropped 0; count of bases not matched to a gene: 9. CDR3: CASSLLPSGSPPNTGELFF. CDR3 nucleotides: TGTGCCAGCAGCTTATTGCCTAGCGGGAGCCCACCGAACACCGGGGAGCTGTTTTTT.

The gene calls are TRBV4-1 and TRBJ1-4; 7 bases align to TRBD1. V lost 4 bases to trimming and J lost 5 bases; unmatched junction nucleotides: 7. Germline V lookup: CDR1 MGHRA, CDR2 YSYEKL. The CDR3 runs 15 residues. The CDR3 region has the DNA TGCGCCAGCAGCCGTACAGGGGAATTCAATGAAAAACTGTTTTTT. The encoded protein is CASSRTGEFNEKLFF.

The table lists this clone with a count of one. The chain links TRBV28 to TRBJ2-3; 8 positions match TRBD2. J lost 0 bases, V lost 9 bases, and 5 bases had no gene match. The V gene's germline CDR1 is MDHEN and CDR2 SYDVKM. This CDR3 has 14 amino acids. CDR3 in DNA: TGTGCCAGTCGTAGCGGGACTAGCACAGATACGCAGTATTTT. It translates to CASRSGTSTDTQYF.